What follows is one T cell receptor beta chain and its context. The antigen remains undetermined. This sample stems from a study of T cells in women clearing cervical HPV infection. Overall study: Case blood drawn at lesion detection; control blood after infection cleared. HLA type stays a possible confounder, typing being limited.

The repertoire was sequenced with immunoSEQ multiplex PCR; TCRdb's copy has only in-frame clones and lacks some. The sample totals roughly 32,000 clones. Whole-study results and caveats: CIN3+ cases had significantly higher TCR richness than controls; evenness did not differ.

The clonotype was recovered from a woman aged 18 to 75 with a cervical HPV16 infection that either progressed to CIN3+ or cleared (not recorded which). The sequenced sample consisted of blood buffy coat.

The CDR3 loop is CSVATLAGVNEQYF. The sequenced part of the CDR3 DNA is TGCAGCGTTGCTACACTAGCGGGAGTCAACGAG. The chain has TRBV29-1 and TRBJ2-7; TRBD2 matches 11 bases. The read is 3 residues too short to cover the CDR3 end, so that end is filled in from the germline J gene. This CDR3 contains 14 residues. The junction had 7 bases not matched to a gene; V was cut back by 4 bases and J by 5 bases. Germline loops: CDR1 SQVTM, CDR2 ANQGSEA.